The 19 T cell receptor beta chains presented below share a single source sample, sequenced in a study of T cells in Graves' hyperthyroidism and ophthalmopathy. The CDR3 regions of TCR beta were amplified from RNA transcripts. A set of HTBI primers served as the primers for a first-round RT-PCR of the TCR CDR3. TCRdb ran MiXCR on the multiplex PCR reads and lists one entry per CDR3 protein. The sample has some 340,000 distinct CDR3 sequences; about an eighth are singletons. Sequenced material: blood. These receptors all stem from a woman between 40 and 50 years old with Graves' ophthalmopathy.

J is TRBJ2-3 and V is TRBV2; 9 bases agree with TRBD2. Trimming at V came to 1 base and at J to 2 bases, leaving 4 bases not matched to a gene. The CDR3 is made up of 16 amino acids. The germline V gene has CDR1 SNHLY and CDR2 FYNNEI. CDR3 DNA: TGTGCCAGCAGTGAAGGAAGCGGGGGGCACACAGATACGCAGTATTTT. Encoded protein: CASSEGSGGHTDTQYF.

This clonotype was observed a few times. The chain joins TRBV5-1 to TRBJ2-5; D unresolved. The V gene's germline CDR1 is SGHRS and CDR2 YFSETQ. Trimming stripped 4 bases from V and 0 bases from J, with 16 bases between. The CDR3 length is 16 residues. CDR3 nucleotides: TGCGCCAGCAGCCTGGGATTGACTTGGTACCAAGAGACCCAGTACTTC. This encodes CASSLGLTWYQETQYF.

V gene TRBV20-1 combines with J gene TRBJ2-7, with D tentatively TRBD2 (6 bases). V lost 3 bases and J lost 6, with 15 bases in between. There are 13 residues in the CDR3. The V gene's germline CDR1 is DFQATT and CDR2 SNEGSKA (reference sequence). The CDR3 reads CSASAQGLLEQYF. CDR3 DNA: TGCAGTGCTAGTGCCCAGGGACTGCTCGAGCAGTACTTC.

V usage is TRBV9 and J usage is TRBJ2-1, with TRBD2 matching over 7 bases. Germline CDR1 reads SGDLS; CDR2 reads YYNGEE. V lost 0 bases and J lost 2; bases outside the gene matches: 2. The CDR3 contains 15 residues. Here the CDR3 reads CASSVDGRPYNEQFF. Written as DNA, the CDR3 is TGTGCCAGCAGCGTAGACGGGAGGCCCTACAATGAGCAGTTCTTC.

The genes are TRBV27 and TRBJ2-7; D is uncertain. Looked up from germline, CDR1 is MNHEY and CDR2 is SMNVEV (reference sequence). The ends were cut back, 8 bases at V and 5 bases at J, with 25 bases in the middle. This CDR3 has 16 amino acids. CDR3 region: CASVHECKVRHHEQYF. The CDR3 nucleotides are TGTGCCAGCGTACACGAGTGCAAGGTCCGCCACCACGAGCAGTACTTC.

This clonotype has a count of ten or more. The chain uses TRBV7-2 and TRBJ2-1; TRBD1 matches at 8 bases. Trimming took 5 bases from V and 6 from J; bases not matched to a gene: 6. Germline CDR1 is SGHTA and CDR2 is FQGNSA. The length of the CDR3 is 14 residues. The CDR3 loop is CASSREDRANEQFF. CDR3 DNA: TGTGCCAGCAGCCGAGAGGACAGGGCCAATGAGCAGTTCTTC.

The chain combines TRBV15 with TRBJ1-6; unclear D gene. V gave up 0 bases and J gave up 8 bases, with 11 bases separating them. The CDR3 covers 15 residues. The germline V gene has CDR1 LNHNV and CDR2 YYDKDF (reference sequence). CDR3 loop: CATSRDKGMDSPLHF. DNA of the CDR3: TGTGCCACCAGCAGAGATAAGGGAATGGATTCACCCCTCCACTTT.

CDR3 nucleotide sequence: TGTGCCAGCAGTTTAGCGCTCGACATACCTGGGGCCAACGTCCTGACTTTC. Its protein is CASSLALDIPGANVLTF. The chain has TRBV12-3 or TRBV12-4 and TRBJ2-6, with D unclear. The CDR3 spans 17 residues. V was pared by 0 bases and J by 2 bases, with 11 bases between.

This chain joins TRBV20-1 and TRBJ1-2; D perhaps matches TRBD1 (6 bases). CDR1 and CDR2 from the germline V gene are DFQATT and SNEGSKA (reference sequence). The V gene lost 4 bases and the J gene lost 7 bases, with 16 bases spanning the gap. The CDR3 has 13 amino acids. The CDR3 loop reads CSAIYDRSGGYTF. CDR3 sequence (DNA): TGCAGTGCTATATACGACAGGTCGGGTGGCTACACCTTC.

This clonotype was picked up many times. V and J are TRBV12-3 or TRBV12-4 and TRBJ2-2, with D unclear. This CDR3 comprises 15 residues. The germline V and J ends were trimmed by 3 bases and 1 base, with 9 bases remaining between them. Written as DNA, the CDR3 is TGTGCCAGCAGTTTCGTGAGTCAGAACACCGGGGAGCTGTTTTTT. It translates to CASSFVSQNTGELFF.

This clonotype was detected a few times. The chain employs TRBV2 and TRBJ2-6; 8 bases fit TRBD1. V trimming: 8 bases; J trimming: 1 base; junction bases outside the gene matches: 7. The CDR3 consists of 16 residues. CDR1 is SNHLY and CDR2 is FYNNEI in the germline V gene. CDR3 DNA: TGTGCCAGCGGGCTTCAGGGGGCATCTGGGGCCAACGTCCTGACTTTC. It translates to CASGLQGASGANVLTF.

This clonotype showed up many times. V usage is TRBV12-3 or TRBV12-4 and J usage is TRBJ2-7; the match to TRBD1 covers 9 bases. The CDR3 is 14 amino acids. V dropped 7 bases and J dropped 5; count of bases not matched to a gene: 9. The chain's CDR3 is CASTPRDRVNEQYF. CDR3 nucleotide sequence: TGTGCCAGCACCCCCCGGGACAGGGTCAACGAGCAGTACTTC.

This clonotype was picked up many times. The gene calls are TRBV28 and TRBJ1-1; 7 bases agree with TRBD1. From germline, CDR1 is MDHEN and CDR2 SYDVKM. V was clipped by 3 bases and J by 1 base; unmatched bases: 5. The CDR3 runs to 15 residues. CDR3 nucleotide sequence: TGTGCCAGCAGTTTTCTTAGGACAGGGAACACTGAAGCTTTCTTT. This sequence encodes CASSFLRTGNTEAFF.

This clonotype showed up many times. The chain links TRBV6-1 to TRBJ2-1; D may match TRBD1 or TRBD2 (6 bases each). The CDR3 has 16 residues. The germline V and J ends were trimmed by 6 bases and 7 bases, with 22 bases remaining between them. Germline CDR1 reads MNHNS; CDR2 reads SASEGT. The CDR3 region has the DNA TGTGCCAGCAGGTCTCCTAACAGGGACTTCGGTAATGAGCAGTTCTTC. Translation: CASRSPNRDFGNEQFF.

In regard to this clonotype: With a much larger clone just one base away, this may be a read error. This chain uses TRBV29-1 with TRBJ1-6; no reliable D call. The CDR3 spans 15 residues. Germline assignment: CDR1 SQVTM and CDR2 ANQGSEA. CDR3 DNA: TGCAGCGTGGCAGAAGGAAAATCGGGTAATCCACCCCTCCACTTT. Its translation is CSVAEGKSGNPPLHF.

The CDR3 DNA is TGTGCCAGCTCCGAACAAGAGACCCAGTACTTC. It yields the protein CASSEQETQYF. The chain couples TRBV18 to TRBJ2-5; D remains unclear. The CDR3 length is 11 residues. The germline V and J ends were trimmed by 6 bases and 2 bases, with 4 bases remaining between them. Germline lookup yields CDR1 KGHSH and CDR2 LQKENI.

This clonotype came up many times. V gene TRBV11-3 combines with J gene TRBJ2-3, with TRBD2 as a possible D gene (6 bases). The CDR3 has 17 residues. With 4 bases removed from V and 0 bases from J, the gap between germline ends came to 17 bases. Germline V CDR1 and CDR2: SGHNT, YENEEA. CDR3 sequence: CASSSPFWGESTDTQYF. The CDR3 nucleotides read TGTGCCAGCAGCTCCCCCTTTTGGGGGGAGAGCACAGATACGCAGTATTTT.

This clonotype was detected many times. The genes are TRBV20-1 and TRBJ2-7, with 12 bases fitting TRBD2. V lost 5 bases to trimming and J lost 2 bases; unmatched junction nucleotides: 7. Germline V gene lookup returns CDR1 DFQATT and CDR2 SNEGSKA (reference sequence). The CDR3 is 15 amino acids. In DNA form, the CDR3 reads TGCAGTGCTGCTTCTAGCGGGAGGGTACCCTACGAGCAGTACTTC. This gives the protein CSAASSGRVPYEQYF.

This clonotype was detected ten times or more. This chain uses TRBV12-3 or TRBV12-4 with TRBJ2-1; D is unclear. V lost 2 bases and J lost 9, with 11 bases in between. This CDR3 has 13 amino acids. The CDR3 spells CASSLRAGAEQFF. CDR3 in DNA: TGTGCCAGCAGTTTACGTGCCGGCGCTGAGCAGTTCTTC.